Listed below are T cell receptor beta chains from one sample, sequenced in a study of T cells in narcolepsy. Data came from immunoSEQ multiplex PCR; TCRdb stores just in-frame clones and leaves some out. The sample lists fewer than 35,000 clones, 75% to 90% occurring once. The sequenced material came from memory (CD45RA-) CD4+ T cells from blood. All receptors come from a human donor in good health. Both conserved end residues are part of each CDR3. A D gene is named only where the DNA matches it firmly. Part of the rows lack a size; the others show once, few, many or a class for expanded clones.

V,J,size,D,CDR3,DNA
TRBV11-2,TRBJ2-4,once,NA,CASSQDGGKNIQYF,TGTGCCAGCAGCCAAGACGGAGGCAAAAACATTCAGTACTTC
TRBV4-1,TRBJ2-2,NA,NA,CASSHSKAPQNTGELFF,TGCGCCAGCAGCCATTCCAAGGCCCCCCAGAACACCGGGGAGCTGTTTTTT
TRBV7-2,TRBJ2-5,NA,NA,CASSLTKETQYF,TGTGCCAGCAGCTTAACAAAAGAGACCCAGTACTTC
TRBV5-1,TRBJ2-2,NA,NA,CASTLHTNNIANTGELFF,TGCGCCAGCACCTTGCATACGAATAATATCGCGAACACCGGGGAGCTGTTTTTT
TRBV2,TRBJ2-1,NA,TRBD2,CASSRLAGGTYNEQFF,TGTGCCAGCAGTCGCCTAGCGGGGGGTACTTACAATGAGCAGTTCTTC
TRBV25-1,TRBJ2-3,NA,NA,CASSELALGQGNTDTQYF,TGTGCCAGCAGTGAATTAGCCCTAGGGCAGGGGAACACAGATACGCAGTATTTT
TRBV19,TRBJ1-6,NA,TRBD1,CAGSRDRNSPLHF,TGTGCCGGAAGCCGGGACAGAAATTCACCCCTCCACTTT
TRBV28,TRBJ1-6,NA,NA,CASQTPGRSPLHF,TGTGCCAGCCAAACTCCCGGGCGGTCACCCCTCCACTTT
TRBV30,TRBJ1-4,NA,NA,CAWSALGREKLFF,TGTGCCTGGAGTGCCCTTGGGAGGGAAAAACTGTTTTTT
TRBV18,TRBJ2-7,NA,NA,CASSPPGRSYEQYF,TGTGCCAGCTCACCCCCGGGAAGGTCCTACGAGCAGTACTTC
TRBV28,TRBJ1-5,NA,NA,CASNLGGGNSNQPQHF,TGTGCCAGCAACCTGGGGGGAGGTAATAGCAATCAGCCCCAGCATTTT
TRBV7-8,TRBJ1-3,NA,NA,CASSLRTDLVGNTIYF,TGTGCCAGCAGCCTAAGGACCGACCTTGTGGGAAACACCATATATTTT
TRBV9,TRBJ2-2,few,TRBD1,CASSTGQPTGELFF,TGTGCCAGCAGCACGGGACAGCCCACCGGGGAGCTGTTTTTT
TRBV6-5,TRBJ1-3,NA,NA,CASRGVAGNTIYF,TGTGCCAGCAGAGGGGTCGCTGGAAACACCATATATTTT
TRBV12-5,TRBJ1-4,NA,NA,CASGLPGEGEKLFF,TGTGCTAGTGGTTTACCAGGGGAGGGTGAAAAACTGTTTTTT
TRBV5-4,TRBJ1-1,NA,TRBD1,CASSQDGTGQTEAFF,TGCGCCAGCAGCCAAGACGGGACAGGGCAAACTGAAGCTTTCTTT
TRBV6-5,TRBJ2-5,NA,NA,CASSYVRMGETQYF,TGTGCCAGCAGTTACGTGAGAATGGGAGAGACCCAGTACTTC
TRBV9,TRBJ2-7,NA,NA,CASSVEDGAYEQYF,TGTGCCAGCAGCGTAGAGGACGGCGCCTACGAGCAGTACTTC
TRBV9,TRBJ2-2,few,NA,CASSGGPKAGELFF,TGTGCCAGCAGCGGGGGGCCAAAGGCCGGGGAGCTGTTTTTT
TRBV28,TRBJ1-6,NA,TRBD1,CASSNWNRGSYNSPLHF,TGTGCCAGCAGCAATTGGAACAGGGGTTCGTATAATTCACCCCTCCACTTT
TRBV11-3,TRBJ2-1,NA,NA,CASSPSWGEGNEQFF,TGTGCCAGCAGCCCGTCCTGGGGAGAGGGCAATGAGCAGTTCTTC
TRBV2,TRBJ1-6,NA,NA,CATNPERGPLHF,TGTGCCACCAACCCCGAACGGGGACCCCTCCACTTT
TRBV14,TRBJ1-1,NA,TRBD1,CASSLKGAAEAFF,TGTGCCAGCAGCCTTAAGGGGGCGGCTGAAGCTTTCTTT
TRBV5-1,TRBJ1-4,NA,NA,CASRDGVLSEKLFF,TGCGCCAGCAGGGACGGGGTGTTGAGTGAAAAACTGTTTTTT
TRBV6-6,TRBJ1-1,NA,NA,CASSAVNTEAFF,TGTGCCAGCAGTGCCGTTAACACTGAAGCTTTCTTT
TRBV7-2,TRBJ1-6,NA,NA,CASSFSHNSPLHF,TGTGCCAGCAGCTTCTCCCACAATTCACCCCTCCACTTT